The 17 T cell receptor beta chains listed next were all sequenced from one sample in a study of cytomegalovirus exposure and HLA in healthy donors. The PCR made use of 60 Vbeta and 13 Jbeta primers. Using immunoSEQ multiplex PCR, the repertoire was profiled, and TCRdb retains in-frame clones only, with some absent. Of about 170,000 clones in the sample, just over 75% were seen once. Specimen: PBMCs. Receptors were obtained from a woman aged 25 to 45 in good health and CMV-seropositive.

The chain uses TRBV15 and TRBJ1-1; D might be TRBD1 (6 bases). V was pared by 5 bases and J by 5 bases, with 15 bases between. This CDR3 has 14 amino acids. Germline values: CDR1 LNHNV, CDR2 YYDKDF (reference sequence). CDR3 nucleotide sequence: TGTGCCACCAGCGGGGGCCGAGCAGGGACTGAAGCTTTCTTT. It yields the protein CATSGGRAGTEAFF.

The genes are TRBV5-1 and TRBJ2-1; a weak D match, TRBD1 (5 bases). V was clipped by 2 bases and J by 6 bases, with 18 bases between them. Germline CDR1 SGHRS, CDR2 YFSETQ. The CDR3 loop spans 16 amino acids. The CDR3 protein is CASSFLIVSGSNEQFF. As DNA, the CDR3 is TGCGCCAGCAGCTTCCTGATCGTGTCAGGGTCCAATGAGCAGTTCTTC. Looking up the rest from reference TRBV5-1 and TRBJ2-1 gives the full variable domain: KAGVTQTPRYLIKTRGQQVTLSCSPISGHRSVSWYQQTPGQGLQFLFEYFSETQRNKGNFPGRFSGRQFSNSRSEMNVSTLELGDSALYLCASSFLIVSGSNEQFFGPGTRLTVL.

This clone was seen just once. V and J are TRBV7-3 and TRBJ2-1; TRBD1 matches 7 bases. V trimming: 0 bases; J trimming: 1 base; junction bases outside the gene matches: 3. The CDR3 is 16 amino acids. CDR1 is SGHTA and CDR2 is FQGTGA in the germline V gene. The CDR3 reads CASSLTWDSSYNEQFF. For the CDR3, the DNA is TGTGCCAGCAGCTTAACTTGGGACAGTTCCTACAATGAGCAGTTCTTC.

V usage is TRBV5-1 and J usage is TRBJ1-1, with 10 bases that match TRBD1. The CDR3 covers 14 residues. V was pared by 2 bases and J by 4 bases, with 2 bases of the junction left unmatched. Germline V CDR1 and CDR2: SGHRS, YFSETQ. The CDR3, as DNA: TGCGCCAGCAGCTTACGGACAGGGGGCACTGAAGCTTTCTTT. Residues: CASSLRTGGTEAFF. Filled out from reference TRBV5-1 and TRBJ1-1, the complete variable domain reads KAGVTQTPRYLIKTRGQQVTLSCSPISGHRSVSWYQQTPGQGLQFLFEYFSETQRNKGNFPGRFSGRQFSNSRSEMNVSTLELGDSALYLCASSLRTGGTEAFFGQGTRLTVV.

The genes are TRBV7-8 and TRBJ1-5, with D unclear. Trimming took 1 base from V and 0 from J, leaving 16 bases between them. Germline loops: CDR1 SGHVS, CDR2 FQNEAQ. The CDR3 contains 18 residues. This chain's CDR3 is CASSLEAGRRLSNQPQHF. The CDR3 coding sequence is TGTGCCAGCAGCTTAGAGGCGGGGAGAAGACTTAGCAATCAGCCCCAGCATTTT.

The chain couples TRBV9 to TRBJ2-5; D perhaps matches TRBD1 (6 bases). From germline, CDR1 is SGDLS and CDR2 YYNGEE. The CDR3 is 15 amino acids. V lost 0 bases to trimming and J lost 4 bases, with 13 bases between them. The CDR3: CASSVGPGEGETQYF. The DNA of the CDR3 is TGTGCCAGCAGCGTAGGGCCAGGGGAAGGAGAGACCCAGTACTTC.

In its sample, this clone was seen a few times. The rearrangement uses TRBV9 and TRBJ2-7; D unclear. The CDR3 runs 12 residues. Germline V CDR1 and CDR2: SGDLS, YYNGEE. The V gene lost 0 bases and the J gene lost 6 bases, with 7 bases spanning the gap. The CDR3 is CASSVDSVEQYF. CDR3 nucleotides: TGTGCCAGCAGCGTAGATTCTGTCGAGCAGTACTTC.

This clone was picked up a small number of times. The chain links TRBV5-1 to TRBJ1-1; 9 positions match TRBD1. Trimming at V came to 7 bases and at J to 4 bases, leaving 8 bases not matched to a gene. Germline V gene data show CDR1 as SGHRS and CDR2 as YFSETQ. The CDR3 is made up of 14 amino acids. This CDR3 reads CASFPGQGGTEAFF. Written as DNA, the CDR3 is TGCGCCAGCTTCCCGGGACAGGGCGGCACTGAAGCTTTCTTT.

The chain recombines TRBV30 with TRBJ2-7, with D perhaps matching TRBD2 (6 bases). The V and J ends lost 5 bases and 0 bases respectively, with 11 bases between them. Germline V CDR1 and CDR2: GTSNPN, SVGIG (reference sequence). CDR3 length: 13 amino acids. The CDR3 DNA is TGTGCCTGGGCGGGGAGTTACTCCTACGAGCAGTACTTC. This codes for CAWAGSYSYEQYF.

The CDR3 protein is CASSLGGDVYEQYF. Here the CDR3 DNA reads TGTGCCAGCAGCTTGGGGGGAGATGTCTACGAGCAGTACTTC. V usage is TRBV5-6 and J usage is TRBJ2-5, with D possibly matching TRBD2 (5 bases). The J call may be in error: the DNA end matches TRBJ2-7 better. Germline V gene sequence: CDR1 SGHDT, CDR2 YYEEEE. There are 14 residues in the CDR3.

The CDR3 coding sequence is TGCGCCAGCAGCCAAGATAACGCCGGGTCTAGCACAGATACGCAGTATTTT. It translates to CASSQDNAGSSTDTQYF. The chain recombines TRBV4-3 with TRBJ2-3; D remains ambiguous. V was pared by 0 bases and J by 0 bases, with 13 bases between. The CDR3 length is 17 residues. CDR1 is LGHNA, CDR2 YSLEER, per germline.

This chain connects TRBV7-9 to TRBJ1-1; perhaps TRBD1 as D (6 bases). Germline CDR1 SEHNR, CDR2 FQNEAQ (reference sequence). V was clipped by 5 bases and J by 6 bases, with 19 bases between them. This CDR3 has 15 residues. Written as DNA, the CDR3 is TGTGCCAGCAGCCCCACAGACAGGCCCGGGGCTGAAGCTTTCTTT. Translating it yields CASSPTDRPGAEAFF.

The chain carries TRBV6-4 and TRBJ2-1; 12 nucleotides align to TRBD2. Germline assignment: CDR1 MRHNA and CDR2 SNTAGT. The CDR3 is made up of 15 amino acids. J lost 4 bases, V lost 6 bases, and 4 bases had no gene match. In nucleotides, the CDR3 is TGTGCCAGCAGCTCCGGGACTAGCGGGTACAATGAGCAGTTCTTC. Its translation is CASSSGTSGYNEQFF.

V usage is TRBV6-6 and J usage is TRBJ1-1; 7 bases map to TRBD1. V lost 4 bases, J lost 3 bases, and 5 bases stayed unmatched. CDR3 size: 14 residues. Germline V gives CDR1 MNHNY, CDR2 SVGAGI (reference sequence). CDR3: CASSWGQPDTEAFF. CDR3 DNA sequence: TGTGCCAGCAGTTGGGGACAGCCCGACACTGAAGCTTTCTTT.

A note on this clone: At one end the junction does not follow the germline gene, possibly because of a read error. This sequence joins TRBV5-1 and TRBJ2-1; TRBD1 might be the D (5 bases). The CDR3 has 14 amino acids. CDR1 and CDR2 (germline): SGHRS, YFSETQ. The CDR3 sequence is CDSSLDTGTNEQFF. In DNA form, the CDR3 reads TGCGACAGCAGCTTGGATACAGGAACGAATGAGCAGTTCTTC.

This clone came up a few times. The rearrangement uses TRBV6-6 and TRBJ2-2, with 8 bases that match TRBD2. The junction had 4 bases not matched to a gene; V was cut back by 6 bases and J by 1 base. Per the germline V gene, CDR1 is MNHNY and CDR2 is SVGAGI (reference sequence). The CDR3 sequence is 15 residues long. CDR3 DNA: TGTGCCAGCAGCCCGGGACTAGTGAACACCGGGGAGCTGTTTTTT. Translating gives CASSPGLVNTGELFF.

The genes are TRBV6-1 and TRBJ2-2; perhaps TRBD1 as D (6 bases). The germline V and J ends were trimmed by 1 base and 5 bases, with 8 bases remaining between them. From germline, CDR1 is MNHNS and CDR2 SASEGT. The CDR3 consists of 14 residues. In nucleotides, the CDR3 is TGTGCCAGCAGTGAAGAGGGGGAAACCGGGGAGCTGTTTTTT. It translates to CASSEEGETGELFF.